This TCR beta chain was sequenced during a study of cytomegalovirus exposure and HLA in healthy donors. CDR1 SGHVT and CDR2 SQSDAQ come from the germline V gene. CDR3 size: 16 residues. Between the trimmed V and J ends, which lost 1 base and 0 bases, there was a span of 10 bases. A note on this clone: What it binds is not known.

The study ran its PCR with 60 Vbeta and 13 Jbeta primers. Profiled with immunoSEQ multiplex PCR; TCRdb holds only in-frame clones, not every one. Its table lists approximately 80,000 clones. General observations from the study: Both high specificity and high sensitivity reportedly marked the classifier's diagnosis of cytomegalovirus status. For most TCR beta V segments, an earlier analysis put the productive rate at about 87% or about 30% of the time. TCR beta V- and J-gene trimming, according to a later analysis, was linked to a missense DCLRE1C variant. Evidence from a later analysis indicated that most CMV-associated TCR beta chains looked HLA-restricted.

This receptor was obtained from a woman aged 25 to 45 in good health and CMV-seronegative. Material for sequencing was PBMCs. The rearrangement uses TRBV7-4 and TRBJ1-3; a possible D gene is TRBD1 (5 bases). In DNA, the CDR3 is TGTGCCAGCAGCTTAGGTAGGGGCCACTCTGGAAACACCATATATTTT. Amino acids: CASSLGRGHSGNTIYF.